This passage covers 4 T cell receptor beta chains from one sample sequenced in a study of radiation and T cells in renal cell carcinoma. Documented time point: baseline pretreatment blood. The sample's treatment: 15 Gy SBRT to primary tumor, nephrectomy 4 weeks later. Measured with immunoSEQ multiplex PCR; TCRdb has only the in-frame clones, and not every one. Of more than 95,000 clones listed, around 84% are singletons. Material: blood, obtained from a patient whose treatment included radiotherapy and nephrectomy. Receptors originate from an older woman with renal cell carcinoma.

CDR3 DNA sequence: TGTGCCAGCAGTGAACGCCGTCTCGGGGCTAACTATGGCTACACCTTC. Its protein is CASSERRLGANYGYTF. The chain is built from TRBV6-1 and TRBJ1-2; D gene uncertain. There are 16 residues in the CDR3. Germline V lookup: CDR1 MNHNS, CDR2 SASEGT. Trimming removed 2 bases from V and 0 bases from J, with 13 bases in between.

The chain couples TRBV5-1 to TRBJ1-1, with TRBD1 matching 12 bases. The germline V gene encodes CDR1 SGHRS and CDR2 YFSETQ. The V segment lost 4 bases and the J segment 6 bases; nucleotides outside the gene matches: 10. The CDR3 contains 16 residues. The CDR3 nucleotides are TGCGCCAGCAGCCGGGAGGGACAGGGGGCGCGCGCTGAAGCTTTCTTT. It encodes CASSREGQGARAEAFF.

This sequence joins TRBV28 and TRBJ2-4; D may be TRBD1 (5 bases). The CDR3 is 13 amino acids. CDR1 and CDR2 (germline): MDHEN, SYDVKM. Between the trimmed V and J ends, which lost 5 bases and 16 bases, there was a span of 21 bases. CDR3 coding DNA: TGTGCCAGCAGTCTCCCAGATCGCACCAGGGAATACTTC. This translates into CASSLPDRTREYF.

V is TRBV7-9 and J is TRBJ1-1; no clear D gene. The V gene lost 5 bases and the J gene lost 2 bases, with 12 bases spanning the gap. CDR1 and CDR2 from the germline V gene are SEHNR and FQNEAQ (reference sequence). The CDR3 covers 14 residues. This chain's CDR3 is CASSADGYNTEAFF. The DNA for the CDR3 is TGTGCCAGCAGCGCGGACGGATATAACACTGAAGCTTTCTTT.